Described below is a single T cell receptor beta chain sequence and its context. In germline, CDR1 is MNHNY, CDR2 SVGAGI (reference sequence). The CDR3 is 13 residues long. This sample was included in a study of human CD8 memory T cell subsets. Sequencing libraries of TCR beta were made by UMI-labeled 5' RACE. TCRdb re-called the 5' RACE reads; one entry per CDR3 protein, DNA not given. The sample has a few thousand distinct CDR3 sequences. V is TRBV6-6 and J is TRBJ1-1; absent DNA, TCRdb's TRBD1 call cannot be checked. Material: CD8+ effector memory T cells (TEM) sorted from PBMCs. Subset noted: effector memory CD8 T cells, CCR7- CD45RO+ CD95+. The sequence derives from a human donor in good health. The CDR3 sequence is CASIAYSGTEAFF.